This is a list of T cell receptor beta chains from one sample in a study of liver allograft versus peripheral blood T cells. One entry per CDR3 protein, called by TCRdb with MiXCR from the reads. The sample carries 15,000 or so distinct CDR3 sequences, around a fifth recorded once. The receptors shown here come from a human patient who had a liver transplant. T cells may partly derive from the graft donor. Each CDR3 is given with its conserved first and last residue. The order of the fields is V gene, clone size, J gene, D gene, CDR3 DNA, CDR3 protein. A D gene is named only where the DNA matches it firmly. The size of a clone is reported for some rows only, either as once, few or many, or as a class for expanded clones.

TRBV20-1,many,TRBJ1-2,TRBD1,TGCAGTGCTAGAGTAGTAGACAGGGGGGGATTTCGTGGCTACACCTTC,CSARVVDRGGFRGYTF
TRBV24-1,NA,TRBJ1-5,NA,TGTGCCACCAGTGCGACAGTGGGCGGCAATCAGCCCCAGCATTTT,CATSATVGGNQPQHF
TRBV9,few,TRBJ1-1,NA,TGTGCCAGCAGCGCCACGACCAGAGTTACTGAAGCTTTCTTT,CASSATTRVTEAFF
TRBV6-6,few,TRBJ2-7,NA,TGTGCCAGCAGTTACTCGACGGGCTACGAGCAGTACTTC,CASSYSTGYEQYF
TRBV20-1,NA,TRBJ1-5,NA,TGCAGTGCTAGGAGTCCGGGATCTGGGGGCAGCAATCAGCCCCAGCATTTT,CSARSPGSGGSNQPQHF
TRBV9,NA,TRBJ1-4,NA,TGTGCCAGCAGTTTAACCCAGGACAAAGGGAATGAAAAACTGTTTTTT,CASSLTQDKGNEKLFF
TRBV20-1,NA,TRBJ1-4,TRBD1,TGCAGTGCCAAGGACAGGGGAACTAATGAAAAACTGTTTTTT,CSAKDRGTNEKLFF
TRBV7-2,few,TRBJ1-3,NA,TGTGCCAGCAGCTTAGATGTAGGGCGCTCTGGAAACACCATATATTTT,CASSLDVGRSGNTIYF
TRBV7-2,NA,TRBJ1-1,TRBD1,TGTGCCAGCAGCCTCCCAGGGGGTGACACTGAAGCTTTCTTT,CASSLPGGDTEAFF
TRBV6-5,many,TRBJ2-6,TRBD1,TGTGCCAGCAATGACAGGGCTGGGGCCAACGTCCTGACTTTC,CASNDRAGANVLTF
TRBV18,many,TRBJ1-5,NA,TGTGCCAGCTCACCACCAGGAGAACAGCCCCAGCATTTT,CASSPPGEQPQHF
TRBV24-1,many,TRBJ2-7,TRBD1,TGTGCCACCAGTGAACAGGGGGAGAGCTCCTACGAGCAGTACTTC,CATSEQGESSYEQYF
TRBV24-1,many,TRBJ1-1,TRBD1,TGTGCCACCAGTGATGGACAGGGGGACACGGCCACTGAAGCTTTCTTT,CATSDGQGDTATEAFF
TRBV29-1,many,TRBJ2-1,TRBD2,TGCAGCGTTAGCGGGAGTAGCTCCTACAATGAGCAGTTCTTC,CSVSGSSSYNEQFF
TRBV7-9,few,TRBJ2-3,TRBD2,TGTGCCAGCAGCTGGCCGGGACTAGCGACAGATACGCAGTATTTT,CASSWPGLATDTQYF
TRBV28,few,TRBJ1-5,TRBD1,TGTGCCAGCAGTACCCGCACAGGGGGCAGCAATCAGCCCCAGCATTTT,CASSTRTGGSNQPQHF
TRBV27,NA,TRBJ1-2,NA,TGTGCCAGCACCACGGGACGGATGGTTGGCTACACCTTC,CASTTGRMVGYTF
TRBV7-9,NA,TRBJ2-3,NA,TGTGCCAGCAGCTCCCGGTCGGAAGCCGATACGCAGTATTTT,CASSSRSEADTQYF
TRBV6-6,few,TRBJ1-2,TRBD1,TGTGCCAGCAGACCTGGACAGGGGTCGGGCTACACCTTC,CASRPGQGSGYTF
TRBV6-5,NA,TRBJ2-1,TRBD2,TGTGCCAGCAGTCTGTGGACTAGCGGGGGGGCCAAAGAGCAGTTCTTC,CASSLWTSGGAKEQFF
TRBV7-9,few,TRBJ2-1,NA,TGTGCCAGCAGCTTCGTCTTGTCGGGCGATGAGCAGTTCTTC,CASSFVLSGDEQFF
TRBV6-2/TRBV6-3,many,TRBJ2-1,TRBD2,TGTGCCAGCAGTTACCTGGCGGGAGCAAAGGAGCAGTTCTTC,CASSYLAGAKEQFF
TRBV20-1,NA,TRBJ2-2,TRBD2,TGCAGTGCTAGCATACTAGCGACCGGGGAGCTGTTTTTT,CSASILATGELFF
TRBV27,many,TRBJ1-2,NA,TGTGCCAGCCGAAATTTGGGGGAAGACGGCTACACCTTC,CASRNLGEDGYTF
TRBV19,NA,TRBJ1-1,NA,TGTGCCAGTAGTCTAAACACCGGGACCCCGGTTGAAGCTTTCTTT,CASSLNTGTPVEAFF
TRBV19,medium-sized,TRBJ2-7,TRBD2,TGTGCCAGTAAGATGAGCGGGGTCGTCAACGAGCAGTACTTC,CASKMSGVVNEQYF
TRBV19,medium-sized,TRBJ1-1,NA,TGTGCCAGTAGTAGATCCTACAGCGACCCGAACACTGAAGCTTTCTTT,CASSRSYSDPNTEAFF
TRBV12-3/TRBV12-4,few,TRBJ2-5,NA,TGTGCCAGCAGCTCTCAGGGGTTGGGGGAGACCCAGTACTTC,CASSSQGLGETQYF
TRBV7-2,NA,TRBJ1-3,NA,TGTGCCAGCAGCTTAGGGGGTGGAGGAAACACCATATATTTT,CASSLGGGGNTIYF
TRBV12-3/TRBV12-4,NA,TRBJ1-2,NA,TGTGCCAGCAGCCCCTGGGGGGGTAACTATGGCTACACCTTC,CASSPWGGNYGYTF
TRBV6-2/TRBV6-3,NA,TRBJ2-1,TRBD2,TGTGCCAGCAGTTACCCGGGGGGGGGTTGGGGGAATGAGCAGTTCTTC,CASSYPGGGWGNEQFF
TRBV28,NA,TRBJ1-6,NA,TGTGCCAGCCCGCCGAATGATTGGGCGGATTTCAGGAATTCACCCCTCCACTTT,CASPPNDWADFRNSPLHF
TRBV6-1,many,TRBJ1-6,NA,TGTGCCAGCAGAAGAGGAACACCTGATAATTCACCCCTCCACTTT,CASRRGTPDNSPLHF
TRBV6-1,many,TRBJ1-2,TRBD1,TGTGCCAGTCGCTCCGGGACAGGGGTCTATGGCTACACCTTC,CASRSGTGVYGYTF
TRBV28,many,TRBJ1-1,NA,TGTGCCAGCAGTTTAGTTTTCAACACTGAAGCTTTCTTT,CASSLVFNTEAFF
TRBV20-1,NA,TRBJ2-2,NA,TGCAGTGCTAGACAGGACCCTGACACCGGGGAGCTGTTTTTT,CSARQDPDTGELFF
TRBV19,many,TRBJ2-6,TRBD1,TGTGCCAGTAGTGCCGTACAGGGGTTGTCTGGGGCCAACGTCCTGACTTTC,CASSAVQGLSGANVLTF
TRBV27,NA,TRBJ1-4,NA,TGTGCCAGCGGGGTCCGGAGGGGAAAACTGTTTTTT,CASGVRRGKLFF
TRBV20-1,NA,TRBJ2-4,NA,TGCAGTGCTAGGCAGGGACCACCCCTCGAAAACATTCAGTACTTC,CSARQGPPLENIQYF
TRBV19,NA,TRBJ1-5,NA,TGTGCCAGTAGTATAATCGGGCAGCCCCAGCATTTT,CASSIIGQPQHF
TRBV7-3,few,TRBJ2-2,NA,TGTGCCAGCAGCTTAATAACGGGGATGAACACCGGGGAGCTGTTTTTT,CASSLITGMNTGELFF
TRBV28,few,TRBJ1-6,TRBD1,TGTGCCAGCAGTTCGCCGACAGGGGGAAGTAATTCACCCCTCCACTTT,CASSSPTGGSNSPLHF
TRBV6-6,NA,TRBJ2-5,TRBD1,TGTGCCAGCAGCGAATCAACAGGGGTCCAAGAGACCCAGCACTTC,CASSESTGVQETQHF
TRBV6-5,few,TRBJ1-2,TRBD1,TGTGCCAGCATGCAGGGGGTGGGTGGCTACACCTTC,CASMQGVGGYTF
TRBV30,few,TRBJ2-6,NA,TGTGCCTGGAGTCGAGGTATCGCCGGGGCCAACGTCCTGACTTTC,CAWSRGIAGANVLTF
TRBV6-2/TRBV6-3,NA,TRBJ2-7,TRBD2,TGTGCCAGCAGTTCCAGGACTAGCGGGTCCTACGAGCAGTACTTC,CASSSRTSGSYEQYF
TRBV19,many,TRBJ2-7,NA,TGTGCCAGTAGTACCGATCCGTCCAGGACCTACGAGCAGTACTTC,CASSTDPSRTYEQYF
TRBV7-2,NA,TRBJ2-4,NA,TGTGCCAGCAGCCCCTCGGGACCCAATTCAGCCAAAAACATTCAGTACTTC,CASSPSGPNSAKNIQYF
TRBV28,few,TRBJ2-1,NA,TGTGCCAGCAGTCTACCCCCCACGGGAAGCTCCTACAATGAGCAGTTCTTC,CASSLPPTGSSYNEQFF
TRBV19,medium-sized,TRBJ1-2,NA,TGTGCCAGTAGTATGTCAAGGACCAGGCTCGAGGGTGGGAACTATGGCTACACCTTC,CASSMSRTRLEGGNYGYTF
TRBV13,medium-sized,TRBJ1-1,NA,TGTGCCAGCAGCTTAAGAACGGGAACTGAAGCTTTCTTT,CASSLRTGTEAFF
TRBV29-1,medium-sized,TRBJ2-3,NA,TGCAGCGTTGAGCGCAGGGGCGCAGATACGCAGTATTTT,CSVERRGADTQYF
TRBV7-2,few,TRBJ2-3,TRBD1,TGTGCCAGCAGCCGTAATCCGGGACAGGGAACAGATACGCAGTATTTT,CASSRNPGQGTDTQYF